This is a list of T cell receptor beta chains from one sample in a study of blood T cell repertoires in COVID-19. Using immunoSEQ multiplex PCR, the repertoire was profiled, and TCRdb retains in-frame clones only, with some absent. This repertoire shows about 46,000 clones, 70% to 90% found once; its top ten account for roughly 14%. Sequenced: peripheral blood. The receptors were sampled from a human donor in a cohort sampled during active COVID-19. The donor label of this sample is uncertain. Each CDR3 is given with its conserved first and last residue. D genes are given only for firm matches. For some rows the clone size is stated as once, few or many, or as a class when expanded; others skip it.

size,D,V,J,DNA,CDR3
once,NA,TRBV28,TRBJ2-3,TGTGCCAGCAGTCCTGACACGAATACGCAGTATTTT,CASSPDTNTQYF
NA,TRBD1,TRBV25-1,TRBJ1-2,TGTGCCAGCAGTGAATACGGGACAGGGAATGACTATGGCTACACCTTC,CASSEYGTGNDYGYTF
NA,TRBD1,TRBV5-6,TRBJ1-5,TGTGCCAGCAGCTCAACTAGGGGGCTCGACAATCAGCCCCAGCATTTT,CASSSTRGLDNQPQHF
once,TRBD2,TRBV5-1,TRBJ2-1,TGCGCCAGCAGCTTCGGTAGCGGGGGGGCCGATGAGCAGTTCTTC,CASSFGSGGADEQFF
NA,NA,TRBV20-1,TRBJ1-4,TGCAGTGCTAGTCTGACTAATGAAAAACTGTTTTTT,CSASLTNEKLFF
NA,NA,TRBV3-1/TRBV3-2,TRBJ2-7,TGTGCCAGCAGCCAAGGCCGTAGTAACGAGCAGTACTTC,CASSQGRSNEQYF
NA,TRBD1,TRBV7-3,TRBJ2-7,TGTGCCAGCAGCTCTGGGACAGGGGGTGAGCAGTACTTC,CASSSGTGGEQYF
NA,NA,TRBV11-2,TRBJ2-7,TGTGCCAGCAGCACAGCTAACGAGCAGTACTTC,CASSTANEQYF
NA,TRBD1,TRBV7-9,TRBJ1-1,TGTGCCAGCTGTCTGACAGGGGAATACACTGAAGCTTTCTTT,CASCLTGEYTEAFF
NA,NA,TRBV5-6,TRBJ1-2,TGTGCCAGCAGCCTGGACAGCTCCGTCTATGGCTACACCTTC,CASSLDSSVYGYTF
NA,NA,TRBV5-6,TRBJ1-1,TGTGCCAGCAGCCCCGACAGGTTGAACACTGAAGCTTTCTTT,CASSPDRLNTEAFF
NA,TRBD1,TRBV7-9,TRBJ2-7,TGTGCCAGCAGCTTAACAGGGGGCAACGAGCAGTACTTC,CASSLTGGNEQYF
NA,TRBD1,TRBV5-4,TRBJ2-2,TGTGCCAGCAGCTTGGGAAAGGGGGCGGTGAACACCGGGGAGCTGTTTTTT,CASSLGKGAVNTGELFF
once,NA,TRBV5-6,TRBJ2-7,TGTGCCAGCAGCTTGGAAGGGAGCTACGAGCAGTACTTC,CASSLEGSYEQYF
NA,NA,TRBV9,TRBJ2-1,TGTGCCAGCAGCGTAGACGAGGGAAGGTACAATGAGCAGTTCTTC,CASSVDEGRYNEQFF
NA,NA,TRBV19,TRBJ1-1,TGTGCCAGTACCCAAGGCAGGGGACAGAACACTGAAGCTTTCTTT,CASTQGRGQNTEAFF
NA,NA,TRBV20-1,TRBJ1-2,TGCAGTGCTAGCCGGGTCTATGGCTACACCTTC,CSASRVYGYTF
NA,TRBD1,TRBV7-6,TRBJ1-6,TGTGCCAGCAGCTTACTCGGACAGGGGAGCTCCTATAATTCACCCCTCCACTTT,CASSLLGQGSSYNSPLHF
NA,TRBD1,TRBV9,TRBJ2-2,TGTGCCAGCAGCCCAGGGACAGCCTTGTACACCGGGGAGCTGTTTTTT,CASSPGTALYTGELFF
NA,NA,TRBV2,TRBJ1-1,TGTGCCAGCAGTGAAGCATTGGGGGGCACTGAAGCTTTCTTT,CASSEALGGTEAFF
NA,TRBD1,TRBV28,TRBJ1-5,TGTGCCAGCAGTTGGGACAGGGGTAATCAGCCCCAGCATTTT,CASSWDRGNQPQHF
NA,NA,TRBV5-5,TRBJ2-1,TGTGCCAGCAGAACCCTGGACTACCTCTCCTACAATGAGCAGTTCTTC,CASRTLDYLSYNEQFF
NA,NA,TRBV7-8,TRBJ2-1,TGTGCCAGCAGCTTAGGCGGAGGCAATGAGCAGTTCTTC,CASSLGGGNEQFF
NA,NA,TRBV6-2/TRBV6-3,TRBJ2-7,TGTGCCAGCAGTTACGGCAGTAGCACCTACGAGCAGTACTTC,CASSYGSSTYEQYF
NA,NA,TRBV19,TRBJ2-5,TGTGCCAGTAGTATAGGGGCTGGGGGCCAGGAGACCCAGTACTTC,CASSIGAGGQETQYF
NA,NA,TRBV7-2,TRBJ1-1,TGTGCCAGCAGCTTAGGGACATTGAACACTGAAGCTTTCTTT,CASSLGTLNTEAFF
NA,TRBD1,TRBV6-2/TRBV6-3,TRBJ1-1,TGTGCCAGCAGTTACCCCCGGGACAGGGTAATAACAAACACTGAAGCTTTCTTT,CASSYPRDRVITNTEAFF
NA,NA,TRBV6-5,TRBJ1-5,TGTGCCAGCAGTTACTCGCGGGGTTATCAGCCCCAGCATTTT,CASSYSRGYQPQHF
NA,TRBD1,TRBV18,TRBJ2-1,TGTGCCAGCTCACAAGGACAGGACAATGAGCAGTTCTTC,CASSQGQDNEQFF
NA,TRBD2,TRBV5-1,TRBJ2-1,TGCGCCAGCAGCCCACGGACTAGCGGCTACAATGAGCAGTTCTTC,CASSPRTSGYNEQFF
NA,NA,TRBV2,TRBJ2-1,TGTGCCAGCAGGGCCTTGGCATACGAGCAGTTCTTC,CASRALAYEQFF
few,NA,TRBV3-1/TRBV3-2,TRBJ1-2,TGTGCCAGCAGCCGTACTTCAGGGGACGACTATGGCTACACCTTC,CASSRTSGDDYGYTF
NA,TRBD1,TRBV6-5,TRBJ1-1,TGTGCCAGCAGTTACTCAAGGACAGGGGACACTGAAGCTTTCTTT,CASSYSRTGDTEAFF